The rows below give T cell receptor beta chains drawn from one sample of a study of cytomegalovirus exposure and HLA in healthy donors. Method: immunoSEQ multiplex PCR; TCRdb's copy keeps in-frame clones and lacks some. The table has roughly 190,000 clones, roughly 74% seen once. The sample consisted of PBMCs. The receptors derive from a woman aged 25 to 45 in good health and CMV-seropositive. The CDR3 runs from the conserved cysteine through the conserved F or W. Each record gives: V gene, clone size, J gene, D gene, CDR3 DNA, CDR3 protein. The D gene is left open where the match is weak. The size entry is marked missing in some rows and otherwise reads once, few, many or a size class.

>TRBV6-1|.|TRBJ1-5|TRBD1
TGTGCCAGCGCTGACAGGGGGCATCAGCCCCAGCATTTT
CASADRGHQPQHF
>TRBV9|.|TRBJ2-2|.
TGTGCCAGCAGCCAGGGGTGGACCGGGGAGCTGTTTTTT
CASSQGWTGELFF
>TRBV28|once|TRBJ2-7|TRBD2
TGTGCCAGCAGTCCTCCGGGACTAGCGGGAGATCAATCCTACGAGCAGTACTTC
CASSPPGLAGDQSYEQYF
>TRBV4-1|once|TRBJ2-7|.
TGCGCCAGCAGCCAAGATGGAAGCGGTAAAGACTACGAGCAGTACTTC
CASSQDGSGKDYEQYF
>TRBV6-5|.|TRBJ1-6|TRBD1
TGTGCCAGCACCTCGGGACAGACTTCACCCCTCCACTTT
CASTSGQTSPLHF
>TRBV7-9|.|TRBJ1-1|.
TGTGCCAGCAGCTTACAGGGAAACACTGAAGCTTTCTTT
CASSLQGNTEAFF
>TRBV30|once|TRBJ1-4|.
TGTGCCTGGAGAGTCAGAAAGGAAAAACTGTTTTTT
CAWRVRKEKLFF
>TRBV11-2|.|TRBJ2-2|TRBD1
TGTGCCAGCAGCTTAAGGGGGACAGGTGATACCGGGGAGCTGTTTTTT
CASSLRGTGDTGELFF
>TRBV4-2|.|TRBJ2-1|TRBD2
TGTGCCAGCAGCCAAACCGGGACTAGGTCGAGTGAGCAGTTCTTC
CASSQTGTRSSEQFF
>TRBV27|.|TRBJ1-1|.
TGTGCCAGCAGTTTATTTTCCAGACAGAACACTGAAGCTTTCTTT
CASSLFSRQNTEAFF
>TRBV7-9|.|TRBJ2-6|TRBD1
TGTGCCAGCAGCTCAGGACAGGGGGCAAGGTCTGGGGCCAACGTCCTGACTTTC
CASSSGQGARSGANVLTF
>TRBV5-1|.|TRBJ2-2|.
TGCGCCAGCAGCTTGGGGCTAGCAGTGAACACCGGGGAGCTGTTTTTT
CASSLGLAVNTGELFF
>TRBV14|.|TRBJ2-1|.
TGTGCCAGCAGCCAAGAAGGGAGTACTATCGCAGGAAATGAGCAGTTCTTC
CASSQEGSTIAGNEQFF
>TRBV6-1|.|TRBJ1-2|.
TGTGCCAGCAGTGAAGCGCTGACGGGAGGAGTAGGTGGCTACACCTTC
CASSEALTGGVGGYTF
>TRBV21-1|.|TRBJ2-7|.
TGTGCCAGCAGCAAAGTTAAACGACTAGCGGGAGGCTACGAGCAGTACTTC
CASSKVKRLAGGYEQYF
>TRBV7-8|few|TRBJ2-1|TRBD2
TGTGCCAGCAGCTTACCCAGCGGGGCCTACAATGAGCAGTTCTTC
CASSLPSGAYNEQFF
>TRBV4-2|once|TRBJ2-2|.
TGTGCCAGCAGCCGTATTTCCGGGACAACGAACACCGGGGAGCTGTTTTTT
CASSRISGTTNTGELFF
>TRBV19|.|TRBJ2-5|.
TGTGCCAGTAGTAAGGACAGAGAAGAGACCCAGTACTTC
CASSKDREETQYF
>TRBV7-9|.|TRBJ2-7|TRBD1
TGTGCCAGCAGCTTAGAGACAGGGGGATCCTCCGAGCAGTACTTC
CASSLETGGSSEQYF
>TRBV6-1|.|TRBJ2-5|TRBD2
TGTGCCAGCAGTGCAACTTTCGGGACTAGCGGGGGTCCTGAAGAGACCCAGTACTTC
CASSATFGTSGGPEETQYF
>TRBV11-2|.|TRBJ2-3|TRBD1
TGTGCCAGCAGACCTAACGACAGGGGCGACGATACGCAGTATTTT
CASRPNDRGDDTQYF
>TRBV7-8|once|TRBJ2-2|TRBD2
TGTGCCAGCAGCTTAAGAGTTAGCGGGGGGGCGGACACCGGGGAGCTGTTTTTT
CASSLRVSGGADTGELFF
>TRBV6-4|.|TRBJ2-3|.
TGTGCCAGCAGTCAACTAGGGGGAGAAACAGATACGCAGTATTTT
CASSQLGGETDTQYF
>TRBV13|.|TRBJ2-5|TRBD2
TGTGCCAGCAGCTCGGGACTAGCGGGAGGGATATACCAAGAGACCCAGTACTTC
CASSSGLAGGIYQETQYF
>TRBV5-1|once|TRBJ2-3|.
TGCGCCAGCAGCTTGGAGGGAGTCACAGATACGCAGTATTTT
CASSLEGVTDTQYF
>TRBV27|.|TRBJ2-1|TRBD1
TGTGCCAGCAGAAACAGGGGTTCCTACAATGAGCAGTTCTTC
CASRNRGSYNEQFF
>TRBV28|.|TRBJ2-7|TRBD2
TGTGCCAGCAGTCTACTAGCGGGCTCGAACGAGCAGTACTTC
CASSLLAGSNEQYF
>TRBV28|.|TRBJ1-5|.
TGTGCCAGCAGTTCATCACGGAGCAATCAGCCCCAGCATTTT
CASSSSRSNQPQHF
>TRBV27|once|TRBJ2-7|.
TGTGCCAGCAGTCTCGGGACTTCCTACGAGCAGTACTTC
CASSLGTSYEQYF
>TRBV6-5|.|TRBJ1-1|.
TGTGCCAGCAGTTACAGGGGGAACACTGAAGCTTTCTTT
CASSYRGNTEAFF
>TRBV5-1|.|TRBJ1-1|.
TGCGCCAGCAGCTTGGACGGCCAGGGTGGGATTGGGACTGAAGCTTTCTTT
CASSLDGQGGIGTEAFF
>TRBV27|.|TRBJ1-2|.
TGTGCCAGCAGTTTATCGACAGCTAACTATGGCTACACCTTC
CASSLSTANYGYTF
>TRBV7-8|.|TRBJ2-1|.
TGTGCCAGCAGCTTAACCAGGGGCTCCTACAATGAGCAGTTCTTC
CASSLTRGSYNEQFF
>TRBV5-4|.|TRBJ1-1|.
TGTGCCAGCAGTGGGGGCCTCAGGGGCACTGAAGCTTTCTTT
CASSGGLRGTEAFF
>TRBV13|once|TRBJ2-2|TRBD1
TGTGCCAGCAGCCGATATGGCGGACAGGGCTACACCGGGGAGCTGTTTTTT
CASSRYGGQGYTGELFF
>TRBV9|.|TRBJ2-3|.
TGTGCCAGCAGCGTACAAGGGGGACGCACAGATACGCAGTATTTT
CASSVQGGRTDTQYF
>TRBV7-9|.|TRBJ2-7|.
TGTTCCAGCAGCTCCGGCTACGAGCAGTACTTC
CSSSSGYEQYF
>TRBV30|.|TRBJ1-2|.
TGTGCCTGCCAAGCGGGGGGGGCAGGGCGGGGATCTAACTATGGCTACACCTTC
CACQAGGAGRGSNYGYTF
>TRBV6-1|.|TRBJ1-1|.
TGTGCCAGCAGGGTGACCCCGACAGGAGAGGCCGAAGCTTTCTTT
CASRVTPTGEAEAFF
>TRBV28|.|TRBJ2-7|.
TGTGCCAGCAGTCTCCGGGATTTCCGGCAGTACTTC
CASSLRDFRQYF
>TRBV11-2|.|TRBJ2-7|TRBD1
TGTGCCAGCAGCTTAAAACGGGGGACAGGGCTAAGACCCCCCTACGAGCAGTACTTC
CASSLKRGTGLRPPYEQYF
>TRBV11-2|.|TRBJ2-7|.
TGTGCCAGCAGCTTAGGTTACAGCTGGGAGCAGTACTTC
CASSLGYSWEQYF
>TRBV15|.|TRBJ1-1|TRBD1
TGTGCCACCAGCAGAGAAGGGACAGGGAGGAATGAAGCTTTCTTT
CATSREGTGRNEAFF
>TRBV7-2|.|TRBJ2-1|TRBD1
TGTGCCAGCAGCACCGGGACAGGGGGCGCAAAAAGGCAGTTCTTC
CASSTGTGGAKRQFF
>TRBV11-2|.|TRBJ2-2|.
TGTGCCAGCAGCTTACAAACAGGGTGGGGATCGACCGGGGAGCTGTTTTTT
CASSLQTGWGSTGELFF
>TRBV30|.|TRBJ2-7|TRBD2
TGTGCCCAGAGCCGGGGGGGGCCAGTCCAATCCACCTACGAGCAGTACTTC
CAQSRGGPVQSTYEQYF
>TRBV2|.|TRBJ2-1|TRBD2
TGTGCCAGCAAAACTGGCGGGGGGCGCTCCTACAATGAGCAGTTCTTC
CASKTGGGRSYNEQFF
>TRBV7-3|once|TRBJ1-6|TRBD1
TGTGCCAGCAGCTGGGACAGTTATAATTCACCCCTCCACTTT
CASSWDSYNSPLHF
>TRBV2|.|TRBJ2-5|TRBD2
TGTGCCAGCGCAAGCGGGGCGGAGACCCAGTACTTC
CASASGAETQYF
>TRBV7-8|.|TRBJ1-4|.
TGTGCCAGCAGCGTACCGGGACTCGGAAGTGAAAAACTGTTTTTT
CASSVPGLGSEKLFF
>TRBV7-6|.|TRBJ2-5|TRBD1
TGTGCCAGCAGCTCCCAACCGGGACAGTCGGAGACCCAGTACTTC
CASSSQPGQSETQYF
>TRBV13|.|TRBJ2-7|TRBD1
TGTGCCAGCAGCTTATGGACAGGGGGCTACGAGCAGTACTTC
CASSLWTGGYEQYF
>TRBV19|.|TRBJ2-5|TRBD1
TGTGCCAGTAGAGAGGGACAGGAGGACCCAGAGACCCAGTACTTC
CASREGQEDPETQYF
>TRBV5-4|.|TRBJ2-2|TRBD2
TGTGCCAGCAGCTTGGGCGGGGGGGTCACCGGGGAGCTGTTTTTT
CASSLGGGVTGELFF
>TRBV9|.|TRBJ1-1|.
TGTGCCAGCAGCGTAGGTTCCAGCGGGACTGAAGCTTTCTTT
CASSVGSSGTEAFF
>TRBV11-2|.|TRBJ1-2|.
TGTGCCAGCAGCTTAGATCGCAGGGTCCCTGGCTACACCTTC
CASSLDRRVPGYTF
>TRBV6-1|.|TRBJ2-7|TRBD2
TGTGCCAGCAGTGGGCGACTAGCCGTCTACGAGCAGTACTTC
CASSGRLAVYEQYF